The rows below give T cell receptor beta chains drawn from one sample of a study of CD8 T cells in ankylosing spondylitis. Each CDR3 protein is one row after TCRdb ran MiXCR on the 5' RACE reads. The sample holds 670,000 or so distinct CDR3 sequences, about 20% seen once. The sequenced material came from blood, either unsorted or a sorted T cell fraction (not recorded which). These receptor sequences come from a male donor with ankylosing spondylitis. Each CDR3 is given with its conserved first and last residue. Fields, in order: CDR3 DNA, CDR3 protein, J gene, V gene, D gene, clone size. D genes are given only for firm matches. Rows may omit the clone size; those that give it use once, few, many or a size class.

TGCGCCAGCAGCCTAGGTCTAGGGACAGGGCAAGCCGAGCAGTACTTC CASSLGLGTGQAEQYF TRBJ2-7 TRBV4-3 TRBD1 few
TGTGCCAGCAGCCCCCGACACCCAGATACGCAGTATTTT CASSPRHPDTQYF TRBJ2-3 TRBV3-1 NA few
TGTGCCAGCAGACAACTACTGAACACTGAAGCTTTCTTT CASRQLLNTEAFF TRBJ1-1 TRBV27 NA many
TGCGCCAGCAGCCAAGACGGACTAGCTGGAGATACGCAGTATTTT CASSQDGLAGDTQYF TRBJ2-3 TRBV4-1 TRBD2 many
TGTGCCAGCAGTTTATTGGCAGGGGAACCCAATTCACCCCTCCACTTT CASSLLAGEPNSPLHF TRBJ1-6 TRBV27 NA few
TGCAGCGTTGAAGATACTGGAAACACCATATATTTT CSVEDTGNTIYF TRBJ1-3 TRBV29-1 NA few
TGTGCCAGCAGCCAGGACAGGACAAATTCACCCCTCCACTTT CASSQDRTNSPLHF TRBJ1-6 TRBV6-1 TRBD1 NA
TGTGCCAGCAGTTTAGCGCAGGCCCAGACCTACGAGCAGTACTTC CASSLAQAQTYEQYF TRBJ2-7 TRBV27 NA few
TGTGCCAGCAGCCATGACAGTCAGGCCTACAATGAGCAGTTCTTC CASSHDSQAYNEQFF TRBJ2-1 TRBV3-1 NA few
TGTGCCAGCAGCTTAGTCAGGGGGCTTGAGACCCAGTACTTC CASSLVRGLETQYF TRBJ2-5 TRBV11-2 TRBD1 NA
TGTGCCAGCAGCCCACAGGATCCGGGGGTAAAGACCCAGTACTTC CASSPQDPGVKTQYF TRBJ2-5 TRBV7-3 NA NA
TGTGCCAGCAGTTACTCGGGAGACCTGGGGGAGCAGTTCTTC CASSYSGDLGEQFF TRBJ2-1 TRBV6-5 NA NA
TGCGCCAGCAGCTTCCGGCTTAGCGGGGGGGTCCAAACCTACGAGCAGTACTTC CASSFRLSGGVQTYEQYF TRBJ2-7 TRBV5-1 TRBD2 NA
TGCAGTGCTAGTACGGATCCGAGCTCCTACAATGAGCAGTTCTTC CSASTDPSSYNEQFF TRBJ2-1 TRBV20-1 NA NA
TGTGCCGACTCTCCGAATCCCCCCCCCCGCGGGGAGCTGTTTTTT CADSPNPPPRGELFF TRBJ2-2 TRBV7-9 NA NA
TGCGCCAGCAGCCAAGATGGAACTAGCGGGAGGGTTTACAATGAGCAGTTCTTC CASSQDGTSGRVYNEQFF TRBJ2-1 TRBV4-3 TRBD2 many
TGTGCCAGCAGCACGACAGGGCCAGATACGCAGTATTTT CASSTTGPDTQYF TRBJ2-3 TRBV6-1 TRBD1 few
TGCAGTGCTAGCCGGACTAGCGGGATCCAAGAGACCCAGTACTTC CSASRTSGIQETQYF TRBJ2-5 TRBV20-1 TRBD2 NA
TGTGCCAGCAGCCCACCTCGGGCTGAAGCTTTCTTT CASSPPRAEAFF TRBJ1-1 TRBV7-9 NA NA
TGTGCCAGCAGTTCCTGGACTAGCGGGAGGTACGAGCAGTACTTC CASSSWTSGRYEQYF TRBJ2-7 TRBV27 TRBD2 NA
TGTGCCAGCAGCGGACGGGGGGGCTTTTCATTTAACGAGCAGTACTTC CASSGRGGFSFNEQYF TRBJ2-7 TRBV12-3/TRBV12-4 TRBD2 few
TGTGCCAGCTCACCACAAAACGGACAAGTTTACAATGAGCAGTTCTTC CASSPQNGQVYNEQFF TRBJ2-1 TRBV18 NA few
TGTGCCAGCAGCGACCGGACTAGCGGGATCTACAATGAGCAGTTCTTC CASSDRTSGIYNEQFF TRBJ2-1 TRBV6-2/TRBV6-3 TRBD2 many
TGTGCCAGCAGTGCCTTGGGCGAAGAGTTAACAGATACGCAGTATTTT CASSALGEELTDTQYF TRBJ2-3 TRBV12-3/TRBV12-4 NA few
TGTGCCAGCAGTTTAGGGACCAACACTGAAGCTTTCTTT CASSLGTNTEAFF TRBJ1-1 TRBV7-9 NA many
TGTGCCAGCAGTTTCTTGCCCTTACGGGGGGAGCTGTTTTTT CASSFLPLRGELFF TRBJ2-2 TRBV27 NA few
TGTGCCAGCTCACCAAGGACAGGGGCCGATGAGAAGCAGTACTTC CASSPRTGADEKQYF TRBJ2-7 TRBV18 TRBD1 NA
TGCGCCAGCAGCTTGGCAGGGGTGAACACTGAAGCTTTCTTT CASSLAGVNTEAFF TRBJ1-1 TRBV27 NA many
TGCGCCAGCAGCTTACAGGCAGGTCAGAAAGGTGAAGCTTTCTTT CASSLQAGQKGEAFF TRBJ1-1 TRBV5-1 NA few
TGTGCCATCAGTGAGAGCGGGGGGACCTACGAGCAGTACTTC CAISESGGTYEQYF TRBJ2-7 TRBV10-3 TRBD2 few
TGTGCCAGCAGCGATCAGGGGGCGCGGAGGATTGAAGAAAAACTGTTTTTT CASSDQGARRIEEKLFF TRBJ1-4 TRBV7-9 TRBD1 NA
TGTGCCAGCAGCGTAGTAGGCGGGGCTCAGTACTTC CASSVVGGAQYF TRBJ2-4 TRBV9 NA NA
TGTGCCAGCAGCTTAGGTGCTAGCGGGAGGACCCTCTACGAGCAGTACTTC CASSLGASGRTLYEQYF TRBJ2-7 TRBV7-2 TRBD2 NA
TGTGCCACCAGCAGAGAAGACAGTTTTGAAAAACTGTTTTTT CATSREDSFEKLFF TRBJ1-4 TRBV15 NA few
TGCGCCAGCAGTGAGTCGGGGACAGGGGTGTCGAACTATGGCTACACCTTC CASSESGTGVSNYGYTF TRBJ1-2 TRBV10-2 TRBD1 NA
TGTGCCAGCAGCCAAGTAAGTTTATCTGGGGCCAACGTCCTGACTTTC CASSQVSLSGANVLTF TRBJ2-6 TRBV3-1 NA many
TGCGCCAGCAGCTACCATGAGGGGCTCTACGAGCAGTACTTC CASSYHEGLYEQYF TRBJ2-7 TRBV5-1 NA many
TGTGCCAGCAGCTTTGACGGGGGGGCCTACAATGAGCAGTTCTTC CASSFDGGAYNEQFF TRBJ2-1 TRBV7-2 TRBD2 NA
TGTGCCAGCAGTCTGATAGGGACTACCGGGGAGCTGTTTTTT CASSLIGTTGELFF TRBJ2-2 TRBV12-3/TRBV12-4 NA few
TGCGCCAGCAGCCATGGTGGCGCCCCGGGTTACAATGAGCAGTTCTTC CASSHGGAPGYNEQFF TRBJ2-1 TRBV4-1 NA NA
TGCAGTGCTAGAGCGCGGCGGGGGCTTCTCAGCTCCTACAATGAGCAGTTCTTC CSARARRGLLSSYNEQFF TRBJ2-1 TRBV20-1 NA NA
TGTGCCAGCAGCTTTGGGACAGGCAATGAGCCCCTCCACTTT CASSFGTGNEPLHF TRBJ1-6 TRBV11-2 TRBD1 NA
TGTGCCAGCAGTATGGACAGGGTCGCACCAGATACGCAGTATTTT CASSMDRVAPDTQYF TRBJ2-3 TRBV12-3/TRBV12-4 TRBD1 many
TGTGCCAGCAGCGTAGGGGGAGCTCCGAACAATGAGCAGTTCTTC CASSVGGAPNNEQFF TRBJ2-1 TRBV9 NA NA